These 9 T cell receptor beta chains were sequenced from one sample in a study of blood T cell repertoires in COVID-19. The table came from immunoSEQ multiplex PCR; TCRdb's copy has only in-frame clones and leaves some out. Of 250,000 or so clones in the sample, approximately 90% were seen once. Source material: PBMCs or T cells enriched from blood (not recorded which). The receptors shown here come from a man over 45 who had been exposed to COVID-19.

This rearrangement joins TRBV15 to TRBJ2-3, with a possible D match to TRBD2 (5 bases). The CDR3 runs to 16 residues. The V gene lost 1 base and the J gene lost 7 bases, with 18 bases spanning the gap. Germline-derived CDR1 and CDR2 are LNHNV and YYDKDF (reference sequence). Written as DNA, the CDR3 is TGTGCCACCAGCAGAGTTGGTGGAGGCAATAGGAATACGCAGTATTTT. It is translated as CATSRVGGGNRNTQYF. The complete variable domain, with remaining parts taken from reference TRBV15 and TRBJ2-3, reads DAMVIQNPRYQVTQFGKPVTLSCSQTLNHNVMYWYQQKSSQAPKLLFHYYDKDFNNEADTPDNFQSRRPNTSFCFLDIRSPGLGDTAMYLCATSRVGGGNRNTQYFGPGTRLTVL.

The V call is TRBV5-1, the J call TRBJ2-4; maybe TRBD1 (6 bases). Germline V gene lookup returns CDR1 SGHRS and CDR2 YFSETQ. This CDR3 is built from 15 residues. The V gene lost 0 bases and the J gene lost 2 bases, with 9 bases spanning the gap. Here the CDR3 DNA reads TGCGCCAGCAGCTTGGACAGGGCAACCAAAAACATTCAGTACTTC. Translated: CASSLDRATKNIQYF.

This chain's CDR3 is CASSVSGGAGNGYTF. The CDR3 DNA reads TGTGCCAGCAGTGTCTCAGGGGGCGCTGGGAATGGCTACACCTTC. The chain joins TRBV25-1 to TRBJ1-2; 8 bases are a match to TRBD1. V was pared by 4 bases and J by 6 bases, with 10 bases of the junction left unmatched. Germline CDR1 and CDR2: MGHDK and SYGVNS. This CDR3 spans 15 amino acids.

This chain joins TRBV11-2 and TRBJ1-3; D possibly corresponds to TRBD1 (5 bases). CDR1 SGHAT and CDR2 FQNNGV come from the germline V gene. The ends were cut back, 5 bases at V and 2 bases at J, with 19 bases in the middle. The length of the CDR3 is 17 residues. The CDR3 loop is CASSLDRQTAAGNTIYF. For the CDR3, the DNA is TGTGCCAGCAGCCTCGATCGACAGACGGCTGCTGGAAACACCATATATTTT.

This clone was counted once. The chain employs TRBV15 and TRBJ1-1; a possible D gene is TRBD1 (5 bases). In germline, CDR1 is LNHNV, CDR2 YYDKDF (reference sequence). The CDR3 length is 14 residues. Trimming pared 2 bases from V and 3 bases from J, leaving 10 bases between. Here the CDR3 reads CATSRQGFDTEAFF. The CDR3 DNA reads as TGTGCCACCAGCAGACAGGGTTTCGACACTGAAGCTTTCTTT.

The rearrangement uses TRBV28 and TRBJ1-1; D possibly corresponds to TRBD1 (5 bases). The length of the CDR3 is 17 residues. V gave up 2 bases and J gave up 0 bases, with 16 bases separating them. Germline V gene data show CDR1 as MDHEN and CDR2 as SYDVKM. As DNA, the CDR3 is TGTGCCAGCAGTTTAGGGGGACTCGGGTACGTGAACACTGAAGCTTTCTTT. It is translated as CASSLGGLGYVNTEAFF.

The rearrangement links TRBV6-1 to TRBJ1-2; 8 bases are a match to TRBD1. J lost 4 bases, V lost 2 bases, and 9 bases had no gene match. Looked up from germline, CDR1 is MNHNS and CDR2 is SASEGT. CDR3 length: 16 amino acids. This chain's CDR3 is CASSENGQGGGYGYTF. The CDR3 DNA reads TGTGCCAGCAGTGAAAACGGACAGGGTGGGGGCTATGGCTACACCTTC.

J is TRBJ1-2 and V is TRBV13; a possible D gene is TRBD1 (5 bases). Germline V gene lookup returns CDR1 PRHDT and CDR2 FYEKMQ (reference sequence). The CDR3 totals 14 residues. V shed 4 bases and J shed 0 bases, with 9 bases lying between them. Here the CDR3 DNA reads TGTGCCAGCAGCTCGGGACTGACTAACTATGGCTACACCTTC. Translated, it gives CASSSGLTNYGYTF.

This clone showed up just a few times. J is TRBJ1-5 and V is TRBV2, with unresolved D. Looked up from germline, CDR1 is SNHLY and CDR2 is FYNNEI. V lost 1 base and J lost 3, with 7 bases in between. The CDR3 is 14 residues long. This CDR3 is CASSEGADNQPQHF. CDR3 nucleotide sequence: TGTGCCAGCAGTGAAGGGGCAGACAATCAGCCCCAGCATTTT.